This TCR beta chain was observed in a study of CD8+ T cells in alopecia areata (dated 2018 in TCRdb). Context from the whole study: The treated patients took part in an open-label pilot trial in which moderate-to-severe alopecia areata was treated with oral tofacitinib at 5 to 10 mg twice daily. Patients stayed on tofacitinib for 6 to 18 months and then had 6 months of follow-up off drug so that delayed response and recurrence could be assessed. Disease severity in treated patients was measured with the SALT score, which quantifies the percentage of affected scalp surface area. In both human patients and the C3H/HeJ mouse model, the study applied high-throughput TCRbeta sequencing to look at T cell clonal expansion in alopecia areata. Human TCRbeta sequencing covered scalp tissue and sorted CD4+ and CD8+ peripheral blood T cells from patchy and totalis/universalis alopecia areata patients and healthy controls. Biopsies were taken from tofacitinib-treated patients at baseline and at 4 and 24 weeks of treatment, and a later scalp biopsy was taken in several of the tofacitinib-treated patients. Clonality in the scalp was compared among normal scalp (n=4), patchy alopecia areata scalp (n=8), and alopecia totalis/universalis scalp (n=8). The RNA source kit depended on sample type: the PAXgene miRNA kit for fixed scalp, the miRNeasy kit for PBMCs, and the RNeasy kit for mouse skin. TCRbeta CDR3 regions were amplified by immunoSEQ multiplex PCR with 35 Vbeta forward and 13 Jbeta reverse primers. Findings and caveats that apply to the study as a whole: During tofacitinib treatment, many expanded lesional clones remained in scalp and blood, and this persistence may partly explain relapse after treatment is stopped. Unlike mouse skin, which is dominated by gammadelta T cells, normal human skin has resident alphabeta T cells that are also sequenced, and this complicates analysis of the scalp TCR repertoire. Because the treated cohort was small and had just a single nonresponder, larger studies are needed to establish links between baseline CD8+ expansion and response. Shared TCR sequences between patients were less evident than in mice, which may be partly attributable to HLA diversity in the patient population. Compared with normal scalp, lesional scalp had higher clonality and more expanded CD8+ clones, particularly in alopecia totalis/universalis, a pattern that suggests antigenic drive. With tofacitinib, both scalp clonality and the number of expanded CD8+ clones among the top 100 scalp clones went down significantly.

Worth noting for this clone: Its antigen remains undetermined. No qualities accompany the bases; no much larger clone lies one base away.

Library prep was done by the immunoSEQ multiplex PCR assay. RNA was extracted from all samples and reverse transcribed into cDNA, which served as template for TCR sequencing. First-strand cDNA was synthesized with SuperScript III using a 2:1 mix of oligo-dT and random hexamers. A synthetic immune receptor repertoire was used to assess amplification bias, and residual bias was removed computationally. The study's own analysis went as follows. After raw reads were preprocessed to remove errors, the CDR3 was defined following IMGT conventions as running from the conserved cysteine to phenylalanine. Clonality was computed as 1 minus the Shannon entropy, with the entropy normalized by log2 of the number of productive unique TCRs. CD4 or CD8 identity of scalp clones was inferred by cross-referencing scalp TCRbeta sequences with sorted blood CD4 and CD8 repertoires. TCRdb limited this immuneACCESS table to in-frame rearrangements with V and J called. A share of clones is missing; checked studies link under half to unresolved V genes, and the rest is unexplained. The V and J calls and clone size come from that table; D and trimming were worked out from the DNA. For this sample the table gives about 190,000 clones, of which roughly 61% were detected only once. Jointly, the top ten make up around 13% of the sample.

In light of the paper, this sample's time point label describes: around 26 weeks on oral tofacitinib. Taken with the paper, the label for treatment or condition translates to: oral pan-JAK inhibitor, 5-10 mg twice daily. From alopecia areata patients, peripheral blood was collected along with lesional scalp punch biopsies. PBMCs were isolated by density centrifugation and stained for CD3, CD4 and CD8, and CD4+ and CD8+ T cells were sorted on a FACSAria. From its cysteine to its phenylalanine, the CDR3 spans 13 amino acids. Of all the DNA, just the CDR3 is kept, 39 bases in frame from base 1. From the germline V gene (reference sequence), CDR1 is GTSNPN and CDR2 is SVGIG. V gives up 8 bases and J gives up 2 bases, and the segment between their germline ends measures 15 bases.

This clonotype originated in a human donor with alopecia areata. Recombination connected TRBV30 to TRBJ1-1; no D segment can be confidently identified. The sample consisted of CD8+ T cells sorted from blood, taken at week 24, from a patient treated with tofacitinib. The sequenced DNA is TGTGCCCATTCAGTAAAGGGCAACACTGAAGCTTTCTTT. Its amino acids are CAHSVKGNTEAFF.